Presented here are 28 T cell receptor beta chains from one specimen sequenced in a study of lung T cells in sarcoidosis with Löfgren's syndrome. In TCRdb, the reads were re-called with MiXCR into one record per CDR3 protein. The table has roughly 63,000 distinct CDR3 sequences, around 20% seen once; the top ten hold about 2.3%. Sequencing used CD4+ T cells from PBMCs. Receptors originate from a human donor with sarcoidosis (Löfgren's syndrome or another form), or a control subject (not recorded which).

Only a few counts were recorded for this clonotype. The chain recombines TRBV30 with TRBJ1-3; 9 bases match TRBD1. This CDR3 contains 14 residues. Looked up from germline, CDR1 is GTSNPN and CDR2 is SVGIG (reference sequence). The ends lost 2 bases at V and 7 bases at J; junction bases unmatched: 6. In nucleotides, the CDR3 is TGTGCCTGGAGTAGCGCGGGACAGGGTAACACCATATATTTT. Translating it yields CAWSSAGQGNTIYF.

In its sample, this clonotype was seen many times. V gene TRBV20-1 combines with J gene TRBJ2-1; no definite D call. V was clipped by 3 bases and J by 9 bases, with 12 bases between them. CDR1 is DFQATT, CDR2 SNEGSKA, per germline (reference sequence). The CDR3 covers 12 residues. The CDR3 sequence is CSASLVVGEQFF. CDR3 nucleotides: TGCAGTGCTAGTCTAGTAGTTGGTGAGCAGTTCTTC.

This clonotype has ten or more counts. The rearrangement uses TRBV28 and TRBJ1-2; D gene unclear. Between the trimmed V and J ends, which lost 5 bases and 3 bases, there was a span of 19 bases. The CDR3 spans 16 residues. Per the germline V gene, CDR1 is MDHEN and CDR2 is SYDVKM. This CDR3 reads CASSHDTGPMDYGYTF. DNA of the CDR3: TGTGCCAGCAGTCATGACACCGGGCCCATGGACTATGGCTACACCTTC.

This clonotype was seen repeatedly, ten times or more. The chain uses TRBV7-9 and TRBJ2-3, with D hard to call. Germline CDR1 is SEHNR and CDR2 is FQNEAQ (reference sequence). This CDR3 has 15 amino acids. The V end lost 5 bases, the J end lost 1 base, and 13 bases lay between the germline ends. CDR3 nucleotides: TGTGCCAGCAGCCCCGATAGGCCGGGCACAGATACGCAGTATTTT. Protein: CASSPDRPGTDTQYF.

The table lists this clonotype with many counts. This chain joins TRBV3-1 and TRBJ2-5; 7 positions match TRBD1. J was trimmed by 4 bases and V by 4 bases; bases with no gene match: 6. This CDR3 is built from 14 residues. Germline CDR1 is LGHDT and CDR2 is YNNKEL (reference sequence). The CDR3, as DNA: TGTGCCAGCAGCCCCCGAACAGGGGCAGAGACCCAGTACTTC. It translates to CASSPRTGAETQYF.

This clonotype showed up many times. This sequence joins TRBV2 and TRBJ2-2; tentatively, D is TRBD1 (5 bases). Trimming shortened V by 8 bases and J by 1 base, and 14 bases separated the two germline ends. The CDR3 spans 15 residues. Per the germline V gene, CDR1 is SNHLY and CDR2 is FYNNEI. CDR3 sequence: CASLSDSLNTGELFF. CDR3 sequence (DNA): TGTGCCAGCCTAAGCGACAGCTTGAACACCGGGGAGCTGTTTTTT.

This clonotype has only a few counts. The DNA of the CDR3 is TGTGCCAGCTCGTTCCAGGGGAACACTGAAGCTTTCTTT. Amino acid sequence: CASSFQGNTEAFF. This chain uses TRBV18 with TRBJ1-1; tentative D call: TRBD1 (5 bases). With 6 bases removed from V and 1 base from J, the gap between germline ends came to 9 bases. CDR3 length: 13 amino acids. The germline CDR1 and CDR2 sequences are KGHSH and LQKENI.

This clonotype has a count of ten or more. The chain is built from TRBV28 and TRBJ2-3; 7 nucleotides agree with TRBD1. The CDR3 has 15 amino acids. Germline CDR1 is MDHEN and CDR2 is SYDVKM. Germline trimming cut 9 bases from V and 1 base from J; bases unmatched to any gene: 10. The chain's CDR3 is CASSTGDIGTDTQYF. The CDR3 nucleotides read TGTGCCAGTTCCACAGGGGACATTGGCACAGATACGCAGTATTTT.

This clonotype showed up many times. The CDR3 coding sequence is TGCAGTGCCTTCTACAATGAGCAGTTCTTC. This sequence encodes CSAFYNEQFF. The V gene is TRBV20-1, the J gene TRBJ2-1; the D is unclear. The CDR3 loop spans 10 amino acids. Per germline, CDR1 DFQATT and CDR2 SNEGSKA (reference sequence). Trimming pared 6 bases from V and 3 bases from J, leaving 3 bases between.

This clonotype came up many times. CDR3 DNA sequence: TGTGCCAGCTCCAACCGGCAGGGGTCAGAGACCCAGTACTTC. Residues: CASSNRQGSETQYF. The genes are TRBV18 and TRBJ2-5, with D tentatively TRBD1 (6 bases). The V and J ends lost 6 bases and 4 bases respectively, with 15 bases between them. CDR3 size: 14 residues. Germline CDR1 is KGHSH and CDR2 is LQKENI.

This clonotype is a singleton in its sample. It may be a read error: a sequence one base away is much more abundant. Because the CDR3 is missing its conserved closing phenylalanine or tryptophan, this is likely a read error. The gene calls are TRBV4-2 and TRBJ2-6; D is ambiguous. Germline CDR1 LGHNA, CDR2 YNFKEQ. V was clipped by 4 bases and J by 1 base, with 8 bases between them. This CDR3 has 15 amino acids. CDR3 amino acids: CASSPHESGANVLTL. The CDR3 bases are TGTGCCAGCAGCCCACATGAGTCTGGGGCCAACGTCCTGACTCTC.

For this clonotype: Possible read error: a much larger clone is one base away. The chain couples TRBV28 to TRBJ1-5; D possibly corresponds to TRBD1 (6 bases). This CDR3 region has 15 residues. Germline assignment: CDR1 MDHEN and CDR2 SYDVKM. V gave up 6 bases and J gave up 4 bases, with 16 bases separating them. CDR3 nucleotide sequence: TGTGCCAGCAGACTGGCCCAGGGGTTTAATCAGCCCCAGCATTTT. Translated, it gives CASRLAQGFNQPQHF. The complete variable domain, with remaining parts taken from reference TRBV28 and TRBJ1-5, reads DVKVTQSSRYLVKRTGEKVFLECVQDMDHENMFWYRQDPGLGLRLIYFSYDVKMKEKGDIPEGYSVSREKKERFSLILESASTNQTSMYLCASRLAQGFNQPQHFGDGTRLSIL.

This clonotype was recorded many times. The V gene is TRBV7-2, the J gene TRBJ2-3; no clear D gene. CDR1 is SGHTA, CDR2 FQGNSA, per germline. The CDR3 spans 14 residues. V was trimmed by 0 bases and J by 6 bases, leaving 10 bases between them. CDR3 in DNA: TGTGCCAGCAGCTTAGCGCTAACCGGGGATACGCAGTATTTT. It codes for CASSLALTGDTQYF.

With regard to this clonotype: A much bigger clone sits one base away, suggesting this may be a read error. This chain links TRBV20-1 with TRBJ2-1; D not resolved. The germline gives CDR1 DFQATT, CDR2 SNEGSKA (reference sequence). This CDR3 has 15 residues. DNA for the CDR3: TGCAGTGCCCGAGGCAGTGGGCGTTCCAACAATGGGCAGTTCTTC. It codes for CSARGSGRSNNGQFF.

This clonotype was counted once. A much larger clone lies one base from this, so it may be a read error. This chain uses TRBV7-8 with TRBJ1-1; 8 positions agree with TRBD1. This CDR3 has 17 residues. Trimming took 0 bases from V and 4 from J; bases not matched to a gene: 10. CDR1 is SGHVS, CDR2 FQNEAQ, per germline. This chain's CDR3 is CASSLAARTGHGTEAFF. Written as DNA, the CDR3 is TGTGCCAGCAGCTTAGCGGCCCGGACAGGGCACGGCACTGAAGCTTTCTTT.

There are many counts of this clonotype. The V call is TRBV2, the J call TRBJ2-3, with D perhaps assigned TRBD1 or TRBD2 (5 bases each). The V and J ends lost 7 bases and 0 bases respectively, with 11 bases between them. Germline V gene data show CDR1 as SNHLY and CDR2 as FYNNEI. CDR3 size: 14 residues. The CDR3 spells CASTPGRSTDTQYF. The CDR3 DNA is TGTGCCAGCACCCCGGGGCGAAGCACAGATACGCAGTATTTT.

Many counts were recorded for this clonotype. The rearrangement links TRBV5-1 to TRBJ2-1; D gene ambiguous. The V end was cut by 2 bases, the J end by 4 bases, with 13 bases between. The CDR3 totals 15 residues. Germline CDR1 and CDR2: SGHRS and YFSETQ. Here the CDR3 reads CASSFVAGLYNEQFF. The CDR3 DNA reads as TGCGCCAGCAGCTTTGTGGCAGGTTTATACAATGAGCAGTTCTTC.

The chain has TRBV5-4 and TRBJ2-7; 7 bases are a match to TRBD1. From germline, CDR1 is SGHNT and CDR2 YYREEE (reference sequence). The CDR3 totals 13 residues. Germline trimming cut 4 bases from V and 3 bases from J; bases unmatched to any gene: 4. The CDR3 bases are TGTGCCAGCAGCGCCACAGGGGTCTACGAGCAGTACTTC. Translation gives CASSATGVYEQYF. Variable domain in full (rest from reference TRBV5-4 and TRBJ2-7): ETGVTQSPTHLIKTRGQQVTLRCSSQSGHNTVSWYQQALGQGPQFIFQYYREEENGRGNFPPRFSGLQFPNYSSELNVNALELDDSALYLCASSATGVYEQYFGPGTRLTVT.

This chain joins TRBV2 and TRBJ1-4; tentatively, D is TRBD1 (6 bases). From germline, CDR1 is SNHLY and CDR2 FYNNEI. Between the trimmed V and J ends, which lost 10 bases and 0 bases, there was a span of 12 bases. This CDR3 is 14 amino acids long. For the CDR3, the DNA is TGTGCCAAGGGGGAGGAATCAACTAATGAAAAACTGTTTTTT. Protein: CAKGEESTNEKLFF. The variable domain in full, with the rest retrieved from reference TRBV2 and TRBJ1-4, is EPEVTQTPSHQVTQMGQEVILRCVPISNHLYFYWYRQILGQKVEFLVSFYNNEISEKSEIFDDQFSVERPDGSNFTLKIRSTKLEDSAMYFCAKGEESTNEKLFFGSGTQLSVL.

This clonotype showed up many times. This sequence joins TRBV7-2 and TRBJ2-5; D gene uncertain. The CDR3 runs to 12 residues. V shed 5 bases and J shed 0 bases, with 4 bases lying between them. The germline CDR1 and CDR2 sequences are SGHTA and FQGNSA. This CDR3 reads CASSPYQETQYF. The CDR3 nucleotides are TGTGCCAGCAGCCCGTACCAAGAGACCCAGTACTTC.

This clonotype was seen once. A much larger clone differs by one base, so this may be a read error. The conserved closing phenylalanine or tryptophan is absent in this CDR3, likely reflecting a read error. The chain joins TRBV7-9 to TRBJ2-3, with TRBD1 matching 7 bases. CDR3 length: 14 residues. Trimming took 4 bases from V and 5 from J; bases not matched to a gene: 6. Germline V CDR1 and CDR2: SEHNR, FQNEAQ (reference sequence). The CDR3 spells CASSSPSGGDTQYL. The DNA for the CDR3 is TGTGCCAGCAGCTCCCCCTCAGGGGGAGATACGCAGTATCTT.

Regarding this clonotype: A much larger clone lies a single base off, so this may be a read error. Since no conserved phenylalanine or tryptophan closes the CDR3, a read error is the likely cause. CDR3 in amino acids: CATSRASTGSKGDTQYL. CDR3 nucleotides: TGTGCCACCAGCAGGGCCTCGACAGGGTCCAAGGGAGATACGCAGTATCTT. J is TRBJ2-3 and V is TRBV15; TRBD1 agrees at 7 bases. The germline gives CDR1 LNHNV, CDR2 YYDKDF (reference sequence). The CDR3 runs 17 residues. J gave up 5 bases and V 3 bases, and 14 bases lay outside the gene matches.

This clonotype has just a few counts. The chain employs TRBV18 and TRBJ2-7, with a weak D call TRBD2 (6 bases). The V end was cut by 3 bases, the J end by 6 bases, with 15 bases between. The CDR3 has 14 amino acids. CDR1 KGHSH and CDR2 LQKENI come from the germline V gene. CDR3 in amino acids: CASSPPSAASEQYF. Written as DNA, the CDR3 is TGTGCCAGCTCACCCCCTAGCGCCGCTTCCGAGCAGTACTTC.

As to this clonotype: Given a much more abundant clone one base away, this may be a read error. The chain uses TRBV5-4 and TRBJ1-3; D not certain. CDR1 is SGHNT, CDR2 YYREEE, per germline (reference sequence). Trimming took 7 bases from V and 0 from J, leaving 14 bases between them. The CDR3 contains 15 residues. This CDR3 is CASGRDTASGNTIYF. For the CDR3, the DNA is TGTGCCAGCGGCCGAGACACAGCCTCTGGAAACACCATATATTTT. The whole variable domain, remainder taken from reference TRBV5-4 and TRBJ1-3, is ETGVTQSPTHLIKTRGQQVTLRCSSQSGHNTVSWYQQALGQGPQFIFQYYREEENGRGNFPPRFSGLQFPNYSSELNVNALELDDSALYLCASGRDTASGNTIYFGEGSWLTVV.

With regard to this clonotype: One end of the junction does not line up with germline, which may come from a read error. The CDR3 DNA reads TGTGCCAGCAGTTCACGGACTAGCGGGCTAAGAGCCTACGAGCGGTACTTC. Protein product: CASSSRTSGLRAYERYF. This rearrangement joins TRBV12-3 or TRBV12-4 to TRBJ2-7; 11 nucleotides line up with TRBD2. The CDR3 sequence is 17 residues long.

In this sample, this clonotype turned up a few times. CDR3 coding DNA: TGTGCCAGCAGCCACCGCGGGGGTAAAGGGGAGAACACTGAAGCTTTCTTT. Amino acids: CASSHRGGKGENTEAFF. The V and J genes are TRBV11-2 and TRBJ1-1; D is possibly TRBD1 (5 bases). V gave up 5 bases and J gave up 1 base, with 20 bases separating them. The CDR3 extends over 17 amino acids. Germline assignment: CDR1 SGHAT and CDR2 FQNNGV.

V is TRBV19 and J is TRBJ2-3, with 10 bases lining up with TRBD1. The junction had 7 bases not matched to a gene; V was cut back by 5 bases and J by 2 bases. Germline CDR1 reads LNHDA; CDR2 reads SQIVND (reference sequence). The CDR3 runs 16 residues. CDR3 sequence: CASSLRDRGLTDTQYF. The CDR3 DNA sequence: TGTGCCAGTAGTCTCCGGGACAGGGGCCTCACAGATACGCAGTATTTT.

As for this clonotype: At one of its ends the junction is not consistent with the germline gene, which may arise from a read error. This chain connects TRBV6-2 or TRBV6-3 to TRBJ2-1; 9 positions agree with TRBD2. CDR1 and CDR2 (germline): MNHEY, SVGEGT. The CDR3 runs to 17 residues. The CDR3 region has the DNA TGTGCCAACAGTTACTCGGGACTAGCAGGTGTCTACAATGAGCAGTTCTTC. This translates into CANSYSGLAGVYNEQFF.